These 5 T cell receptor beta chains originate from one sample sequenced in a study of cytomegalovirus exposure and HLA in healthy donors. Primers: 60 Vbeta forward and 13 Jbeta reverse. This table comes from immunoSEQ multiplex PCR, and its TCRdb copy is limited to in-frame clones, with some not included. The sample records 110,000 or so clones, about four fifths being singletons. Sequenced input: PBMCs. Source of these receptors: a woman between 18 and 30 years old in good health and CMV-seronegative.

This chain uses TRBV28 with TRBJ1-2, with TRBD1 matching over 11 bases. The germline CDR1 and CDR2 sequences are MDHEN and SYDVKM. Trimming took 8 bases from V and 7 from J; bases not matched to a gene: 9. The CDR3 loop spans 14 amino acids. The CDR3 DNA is TGTGCCAGCGCCGAGGGACAGGGGGTAGTTGGCTACACCTTC. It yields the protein CASAEGQGVVGYTF.

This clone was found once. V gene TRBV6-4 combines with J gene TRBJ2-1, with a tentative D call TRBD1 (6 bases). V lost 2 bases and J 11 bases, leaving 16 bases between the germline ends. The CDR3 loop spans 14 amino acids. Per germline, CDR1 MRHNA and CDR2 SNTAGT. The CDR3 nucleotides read TGTGCCAGCAGTGACCCGCAATCAGGGGACAAGCAGTTCTTC. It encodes CASSDPQSGDKQFF.

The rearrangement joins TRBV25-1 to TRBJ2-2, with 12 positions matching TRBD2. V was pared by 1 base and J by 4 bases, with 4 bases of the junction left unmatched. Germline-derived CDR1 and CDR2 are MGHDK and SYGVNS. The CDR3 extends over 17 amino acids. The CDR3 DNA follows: TGTGCCAGCAGTGAATCCCGACTAGCGGGAGTCACCGGGGAGCTGTTTTTT. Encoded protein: CASSESRLAGVTGELFF.

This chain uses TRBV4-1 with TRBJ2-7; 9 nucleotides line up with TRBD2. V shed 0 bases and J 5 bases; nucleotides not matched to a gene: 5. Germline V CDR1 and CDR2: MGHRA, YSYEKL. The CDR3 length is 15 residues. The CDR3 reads CASSQDSGRGDEQYF. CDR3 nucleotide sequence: TGCGCCAGCAGCCAAGATAGCGGGAGAGGCGACGAGCAGTACTTC.

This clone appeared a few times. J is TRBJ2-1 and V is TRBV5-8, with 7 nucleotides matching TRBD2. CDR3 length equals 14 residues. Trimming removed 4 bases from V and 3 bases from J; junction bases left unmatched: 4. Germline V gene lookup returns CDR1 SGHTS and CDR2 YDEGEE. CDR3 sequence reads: CASSPRTSYNEQFF. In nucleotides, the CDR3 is TGTGCCAGCAGCCCAAGGACTAGCTACAATGAGCAGTTCTTC.